The clone carrying this T cell receptor beta chain occurred a few times. Its matching antigen is unknown. The entry originates in a study of CD8 T cells in ankylosing spondylitis. Study-level results: Prior work had noted some motif variants in reactive arthritis blood and synovial fluid. Typical of ankylosing spondylitis blood, it appeared, was a TCR beta motif of eight highly homologous variants.

This CDR3 spans 16 amino acids. With 2 bases clipped from V and 4 bases from J, the junction kept 6 bases outside the gene matches. The germline CDR1 and CDR2 sequences are LGHDT and YNNKEL (reference sequence). TCRdb independently ran MiXCR on the 5' RACE reads; one entry per CDR3 protein. Here the sample spans fewer than 550,000 distinct CDR3 sequences, less than 6% being singletons. This TCR came from a male donor with ankylosing spondylitis. The sequenced sample consisted of blood, either unsorted or a sorted T cell fraction (not recorded which). V and J are TRBV3-1 and TRBJ2-3; 10 nucleotides agree with TRBD2. The CDR3 spells CASSQLQRGGADTQYF. DNA of the CDR3: TGTGCCAGCAGCCAACTCCAGCGGGGGGGCGCAGATACGCAGTATTTT.